These T cell receptor beta chains were read from a single sample in a study of blood T cells in healthy people across ages. TCRdb independently ran MiXCR on the 5' RACE reads; one entry per CDR3 protein. The sample holds hundreds of thousands of distinct CDR3 sequences; 58% are singletons and the top ten take about 20%. The specimen sequenced was blood. The receptors come from a man aged 25 to 40 in good health. Each CDR3 is given with its conserved first and last residue. Each record gives: J gene, D gene, V gene, clone size, CDR3 DNA, CDR3 protein. A D gene is named only where the DNA matches it firmly. Clone size is stated in some rows and not others, as once, few, many or a class when expanded.

>TRBJ2-7|TRBD2|TRBV24-1|NA
TGTGCCACCAGTAGGCTGGTTCCGGGACTAAGCTCCTACGGGCAGTACTTC
CATSRLVPGLSSYGQYF
>TRBJ2-7|TRBD2|TRBV27|NA
TGTGCCAGCACAAGAAGCGGGAGTGACGAGCAGTACTTC
CASTRSGSDEQYF
>TRBJ1-2|NA|TRBV4-3|NA
TGCGCCAGCAGCCAAGAAGTCGCCGCGGGGGTTCGTGGCTACACCTTC
CASSQEVAAGVRGYTF
>TRBJ2-1|NA|TRBV3-1|NA
TGTGCCAGCAGCCAGACTCTGGGCTCCCCAGGAAATGAGCAGTTCTTC
CASSQTLGSPGNEQFF
>TRBJ1-2|NA|TRBV7-9|NA
TGTGCCAGCAGCGCCTGGGACGTCTATGGCTACACCTTC
CASSAWDVYGYTF
>TRBJ1-5|NA|TRBV6-4|few
TGTGCCAGCGCGCAGGAGGTGAATCAGCCCCAGCATTTT
CASAQEVNQPQHF
>TRBJ2-1|TRBD1|TRBV10-3|NA
TGTGCCATCAGGGCGGGACAGGGGGACTCCTACAATGAGCAGTTCTTC
CAIRAGQGDSYNEQFF
>TRBJ1-2|NA|TRBV15|NA
TGTGCCACCAGCAGAGGGGGGGGCAGCTATGGCTACACCTTC
CATSRGGGSYGYTF
>TRBJ2-7|NA|TRBV4-3|NA
TGCGCCAGCAGCCAAGAGAGTTGGGGAGTTGGTTTCGACGAGCAGTACTTC
CASSQESWGVGFDEQYF
>TRBJ1-2|NA|TRBV2|NA
TGTGCCAGCAGTGTTACGGGGGAGGGTGGCTACACCTTC
CASSVTGEGGYTF
>TRBJ2-5|NA|TRBV7-9|NA
TGTGCCAGCAGCTGGAGATCCCAAGAGACCCAGTACTTC
CASSWRSQETQYF
>TRBJ2-7|NA|TRBV21-1|NA
TGTGCCAGCAGCGGACTAGCGGGAGCATTCTGGTACGAGCAGTACTTC
CASSGLAGAFWYEQYF
>TRBJ2-7|NA|TRBV7-2|few
TGTGCCAGCAGCTTAGACCTCGGCGGACAGAGCTCCTACGAGCAGTACTTC
CASSLDLGGQSSYEQYF
>TRBJ2-7|NA|TRBV6-8|NA
TGTGCCAGCAGTTACCCGGTGGACAAGCTCTCCTACGAGCAGTACTTC
CASSYPVDKLSYEQYF
>TRBJ2-7|NA|TRBV4-3|NA
TGCGCCAGCAGCCAAGAAATACGGGTGGACGAGCAGTACTTC
CASSQEIRVDEQYF
>TRBJ2-3|NA|TRBV12-3/TRBV12-4|NA
TGTGCCAGCAGTTTAGCGAAGACCCCAGATACGCAGTATTTT
CASSLAKTPDTQYF
>TRBJ1-1|NA|TRBV18|NA
TGTGCCAGCCGCAGGGGAAGGAACACTGAAGCTTTCTTT
CASRRGRNTEAFF
>TRBJ2-7|NA|TRBV5-6|few
TGTGCCAGCAGCGCGGACAACCCCTACGAGCAGTACTTC
CASSADNPYEQYF
>TRBJ2-7|TRBD2|TRBV20-1|NA
TGCAGTGCTAGCGCTACTAGCGGGAGGTGGAATGAGCAGTACTTC
CSASATSGRWNEQYF
>TRBJ2-7|NA|TRBV5-6|NA
TGTGCCAGCAGACTGGGCCGACAGGCCTCCTACGAGCAGTACTTC
CASRLGRQASYEQYF
>TRBJ2-2|NA|TRBV15|few
TGTGCCACCAGCAGAGAGCCGAACACCGGGGAGCTGTTTTTT
CATSREPNTGELFF
>TRBJ2-1|NA|TRBV18|NA
TGTGCCAGCTCACCGAGGGGAGTACGTCGGGATGAGCAGTTCTTC
CASSPRGVRRDEQFF
>TRBJ2-3|NA|TRBV9|once
TGTGCCAGCAGCACCCGATCGAGGGAAATCGGTACGCAGTATTTT
CASSTRSREIGTQYF
>TRBJ2-7|TRBD1|TRBV5-1|few
TGCGCCAGCAGCACCTGGACAGGGGTGTCCTACGAGCAGTACTTC
CASSTWTGVSYEQYF
>TRBJ1-2|TRBD1|TRBV10-3|NA
TGTGCCATCAGTGGAACGGACAGGGAGACTACTAACTATGGCTACACCTTC
CAISGTDRETTNYGYTF